This T cell receptor (beta chain) was captured in a study of CD8+ T cells in alopecia areata. The sample's treatment: oral pan-JAK inhibitor, 5-10 mg twice daily. Trimming pared 4 bases from V and 5 bases from J, leaving 20 bases between. The CDR3 has 16 residues. Germline V CDR1 and CDR2: SGHTA, FQGNSA. Comments on this clone: As yet, its antigen is unknown.

RNA, once extracted, was reverse transcribed into cDNA for use as the sequencing template. The assay was immunoSEQ multiplex PCR, and TCRdb's table has in-frame clones only and misses some. The table shows roughly 120,000 clones, with roughly 60% occurring only once. Notes on the study in general: Elevated clonality characterized lesional scalp relative to normal scalp, particularly in alopecia totalis/universalis.

The receptor comes from a human donor with alopecia areata. Sequencing used CD8+ T cells sorted from blood, obtained at week 4, from a patient treated with tofacitinib. This sequence joins TRBV7-2 and TRBJ2-5, with D unresolved. CDR3 coding DNA: TGTGCCAGCAGCTCGAACACCGACATCCTGAGGGAGACCCAGTACTTC. It encodes CASSSNTDILRETQYF. The full variable domain, with the rest looked up from reference TRBV7-2 and TRBJ2-5, is GAGVSQSPSNKVTEKGKDVELRCDPISGHTALYWYRQSLGQGLEFLIYFQGNSAPDKSGLPSDRFSAERTGGSVSTLTIQRTQQEDSAVYLCASSSNTDILRETQYFGPGTRLLVL.